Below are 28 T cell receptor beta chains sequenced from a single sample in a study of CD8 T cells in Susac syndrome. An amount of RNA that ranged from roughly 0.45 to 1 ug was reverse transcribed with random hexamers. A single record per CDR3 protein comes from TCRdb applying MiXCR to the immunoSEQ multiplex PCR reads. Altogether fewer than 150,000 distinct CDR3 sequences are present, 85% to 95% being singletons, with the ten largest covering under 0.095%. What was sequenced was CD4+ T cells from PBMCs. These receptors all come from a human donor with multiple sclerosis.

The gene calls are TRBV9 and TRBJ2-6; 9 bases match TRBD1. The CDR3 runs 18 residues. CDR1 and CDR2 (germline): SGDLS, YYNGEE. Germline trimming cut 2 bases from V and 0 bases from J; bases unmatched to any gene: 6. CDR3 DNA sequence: TGTGCCAGCAGCGTCTGGGACAGGGCCTACTCTGGGGCCAACGTCCTGACTTTC. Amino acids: CASSVWDRAYSGANVLTF.

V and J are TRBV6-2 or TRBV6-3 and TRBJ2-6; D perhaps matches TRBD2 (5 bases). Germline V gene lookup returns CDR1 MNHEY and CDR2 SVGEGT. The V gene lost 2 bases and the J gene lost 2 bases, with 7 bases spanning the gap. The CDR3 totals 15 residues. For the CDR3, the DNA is TGTGCCAGCAGTTACAGGCGGGCTGGGGCCAACGTCCTGACTTTC. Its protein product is CASSYRRAGANVLTF.

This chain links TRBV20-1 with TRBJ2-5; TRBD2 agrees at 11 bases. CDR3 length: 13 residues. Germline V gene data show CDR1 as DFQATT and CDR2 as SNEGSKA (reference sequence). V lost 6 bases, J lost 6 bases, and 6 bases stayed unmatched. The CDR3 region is CSAPLAGGQTQYF. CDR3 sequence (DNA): TGCAGTGCACCGCTAGCGGGGGGACAGACCCAGTACTTC.

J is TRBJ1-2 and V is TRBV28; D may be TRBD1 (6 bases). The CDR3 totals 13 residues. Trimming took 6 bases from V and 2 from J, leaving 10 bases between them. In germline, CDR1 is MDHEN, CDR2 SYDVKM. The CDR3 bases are TGTGCCAGCAGCAACGGACAGAACTATGGCTACACCTTC. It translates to CASSNGQNYGYTF.

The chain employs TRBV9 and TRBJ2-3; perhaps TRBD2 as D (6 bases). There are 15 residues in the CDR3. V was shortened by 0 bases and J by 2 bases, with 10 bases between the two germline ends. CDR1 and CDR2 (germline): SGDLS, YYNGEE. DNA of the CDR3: TGTGCCAGCAGCGTAGGAGCGGGTCCCACAGATACGCAGTATTTT. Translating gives CASSVGAGPTDTQYF.

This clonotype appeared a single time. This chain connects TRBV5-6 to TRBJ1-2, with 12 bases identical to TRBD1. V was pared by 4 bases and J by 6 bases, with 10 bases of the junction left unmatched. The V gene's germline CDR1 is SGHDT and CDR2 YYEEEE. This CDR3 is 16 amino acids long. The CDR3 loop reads CASSVPGQGAGHGYTF. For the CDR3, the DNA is TGTGCCAGCAGCGTACCGGGACAGGGGGCTGGCCATGGCTACACCTTC.

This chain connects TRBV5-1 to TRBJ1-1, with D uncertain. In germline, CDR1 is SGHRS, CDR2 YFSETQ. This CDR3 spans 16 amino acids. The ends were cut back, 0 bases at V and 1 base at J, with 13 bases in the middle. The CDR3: CASSLERGAENTEAFF. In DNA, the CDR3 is TGCGCCAGCAGCTTGGAACGGGGAGCGGAGAACACTGAAGCTTTCTTT.

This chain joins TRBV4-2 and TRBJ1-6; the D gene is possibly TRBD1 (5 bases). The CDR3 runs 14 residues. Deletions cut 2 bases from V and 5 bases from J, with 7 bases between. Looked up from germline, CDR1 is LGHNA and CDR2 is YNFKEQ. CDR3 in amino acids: CASSQRQHNSPLHF. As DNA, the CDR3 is TGTGCCAGCAGCCAACGACAGCATAATTCACCCCTCCACTTT.

The CDR3 reads CAIRQAADTQYF. The DNA for the CDR3 is TGTGCCATCAGACAGGCGGCAGATACGCAGTATTTT. The rearrangement links TRBV10-3 to TRBJ2-3; tentative D call: TRBD1 (5 bases). The CDR3 extends over 12 amino acids. Per the germline V gene, CDR1 is ENHRY and CDR2 is SYGVKD. Trimming removed 6 bases at V and 4 bases at J, with 8 bases between.

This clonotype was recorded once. CDR3 region: CASRPTGGSNYGYTF. The CDR3, as DNA: TGCGCCAGTCGACCGACGGGGGGGAGCAACTATGGCTACACCTTC. The J gene is TRBJ1-2, the V gene TRBV5-1, with a tentative D call TRBD1 (5 bases). Germline assignment: CDR1 SGHRS and CDR2 YFSETQ. The CDR3 has 15 amino acids. With 8 bases removed from V and 2 bases from J, the gap between germline ends came to 19 bases.

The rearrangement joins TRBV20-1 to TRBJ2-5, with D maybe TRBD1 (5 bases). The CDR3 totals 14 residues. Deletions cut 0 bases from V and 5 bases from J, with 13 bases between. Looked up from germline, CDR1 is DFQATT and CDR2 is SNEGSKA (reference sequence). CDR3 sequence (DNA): TGCAGTGCTAGAGATCTCACAGGCCGGGAGACCCAGTACTTC. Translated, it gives CSARDLTGRETQYF.

The CDR3 loop is CASSGRLDSYEQYF. CDR3 DNA sequence: TGTGCCAGTAGTGGCCGACTAGACTCCTACGAGCAGTACTTC. The chain employs TRBV19 and TRBJ2-7; possible D gene TRBD2, 6 bases. Trimming took 5 bases from V and 0 from J, leaving 11 bases between them. Germline CDR1 and CDR2: LNHDA and SQIVND (reference sequence). The CDR3 is 14 amino acids. The full variable domain, completed using reference TRBV19 and TRBJ2-7, is DGGITQSPKYLFRKEGQNVTLSCEQNLNHDAMYWYRQDPGQGLRLIYYSQIVNDFQKGDIAEGYSVSREKKESFPLTVTSAQKNPTAFYLCASSGRLDSYEQYFGPGTRLTVT.

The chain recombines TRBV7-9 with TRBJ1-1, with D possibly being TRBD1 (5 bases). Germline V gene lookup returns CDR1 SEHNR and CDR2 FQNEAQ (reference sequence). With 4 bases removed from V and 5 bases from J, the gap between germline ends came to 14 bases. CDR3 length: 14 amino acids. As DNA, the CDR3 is TGTGCCAGCAGCTCTCACGGGGGGGAGACTGAAGCTTTCTTT. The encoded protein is CASSSHGGETEAFF. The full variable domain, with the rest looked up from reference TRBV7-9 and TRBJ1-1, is DTGVSQNPRHKITKRGQNVTFRCDPISEHNRLYWYRQTLGQGPEFLTYFQNEAQLEKSRLLSDRFSAERPKGSFSTLEIQRTEQGDSAMYLCASSSHGGETEAFFGQGTRLTVV.

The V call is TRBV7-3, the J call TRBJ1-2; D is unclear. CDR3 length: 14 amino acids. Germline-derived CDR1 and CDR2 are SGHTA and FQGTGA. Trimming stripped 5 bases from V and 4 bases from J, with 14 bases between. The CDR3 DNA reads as TGTGCCAGCAGCCCCGGAGGGCAGGCCTATGGCTACACCTTC. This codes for CASSPGGQAYGYTF. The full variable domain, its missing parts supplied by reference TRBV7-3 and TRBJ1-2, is GAGVSQTPSNKVTEKGKYVELRCDPISGHTALYWYRQSLGQGPEFLIYFQGTGAADDSGLPNDRFFAVRPEGSVSTLKIQRTERGDSAVYLCASSPGGQAYGYTFGSGTRLTVV.

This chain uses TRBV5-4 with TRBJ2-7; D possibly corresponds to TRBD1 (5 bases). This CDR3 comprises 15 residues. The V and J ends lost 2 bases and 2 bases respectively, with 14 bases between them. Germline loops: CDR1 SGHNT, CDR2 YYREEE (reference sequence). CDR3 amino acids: CASSLRFRATYEQYF. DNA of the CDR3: TGTGCCAGCAGCTTAAGGTTCAGGGCCACCTACGAGCAGTACTTC.

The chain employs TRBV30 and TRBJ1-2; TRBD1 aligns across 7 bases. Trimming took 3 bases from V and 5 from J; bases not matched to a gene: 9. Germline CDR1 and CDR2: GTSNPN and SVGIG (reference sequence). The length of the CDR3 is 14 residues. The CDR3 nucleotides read TGTGCCTGGAGCGGGACAGTCGTTGGGTATGGCTACACCTTC. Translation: CAWSGTVVGYGYTF.

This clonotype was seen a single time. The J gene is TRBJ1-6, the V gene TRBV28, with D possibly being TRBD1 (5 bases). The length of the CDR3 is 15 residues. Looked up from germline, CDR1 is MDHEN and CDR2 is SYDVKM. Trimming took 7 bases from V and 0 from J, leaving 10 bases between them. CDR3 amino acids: CASNRYSSYNSPLHF. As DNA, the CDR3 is TGTGCCAGCAACAGGTACAGCTCCTATAATTCACCCCTCCACTTT.

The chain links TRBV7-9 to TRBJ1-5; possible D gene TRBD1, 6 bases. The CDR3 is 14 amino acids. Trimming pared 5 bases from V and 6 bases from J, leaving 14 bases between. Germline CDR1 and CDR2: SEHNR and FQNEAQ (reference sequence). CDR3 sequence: CASSEGGRAQPQHF. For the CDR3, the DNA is TGTGCCAGCAGCGAGGGGGGACGGGCTCAGCCCCAGCATTTT. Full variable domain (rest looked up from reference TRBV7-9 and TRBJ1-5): DTGVSQNPRHKITKRGQNVTFRCDPISEHNRLYWYRQTLGQGPEFLTYFQNEAQLEKSRLLSDRFSAERPKGSFSTLEIQRTEQGDSAMYLCASSEGGRAQPQHFGDGTRLSIL.

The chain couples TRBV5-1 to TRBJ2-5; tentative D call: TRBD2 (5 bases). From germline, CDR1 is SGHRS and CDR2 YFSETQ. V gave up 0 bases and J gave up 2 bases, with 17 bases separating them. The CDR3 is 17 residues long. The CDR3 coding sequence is TGCGCCAGCAGCTTGGTGTTACGAGGGAAAAGACAAGAGACCCAGTACTTC. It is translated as CASSLVLRGKRQETQYF.

CDR3 nucleotides: TGTGCCAGCAGTTCCCCTAGCGGGGGGGCCCAAGAGACCCAGTACTTC. Protein product: CASSSPSGGAQETQYF. The chain has TRBV6-5 and TRBJ2-5, with 12 positions matching TRBD2. CDR1 and CDR2 (germline): MNHEY, SVGAGI. CDR3 size: 16 residues. With V trimmed by 4 bases and J by 1 base, 4 bases remained unmatched.

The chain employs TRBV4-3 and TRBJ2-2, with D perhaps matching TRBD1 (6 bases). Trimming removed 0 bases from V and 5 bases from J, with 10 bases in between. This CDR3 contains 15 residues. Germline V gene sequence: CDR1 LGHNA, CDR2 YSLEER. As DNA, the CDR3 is TGCGCCAGCAGCCAAGACAGGGGATGGACCGGGGAGCTGTTTTTT. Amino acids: CASSQDRGWTGELFF.

This CDR3 reads CASSQSGGNEQFF. CDR3 nucleotides: TGTGCCAGCAGCCAGTCAGGGGGCAATGAGCAGTTCTTC. The chain recombines TRBV3-1 with TRBJ2-1; 7 bases are a match to TRBD1. CDR3 length: 13 residues. Germline V gene data show CDR1 as LGHDT and CDR2 as YNNKEL (reference sequence). V trimming: 3 bases; J trimming: 6 bases; junction bases outside the gene matches: 2.

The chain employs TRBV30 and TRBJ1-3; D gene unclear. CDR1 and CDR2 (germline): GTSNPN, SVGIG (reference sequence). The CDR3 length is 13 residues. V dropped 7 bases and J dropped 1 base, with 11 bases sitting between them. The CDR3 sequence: CASPAGSGNTIYF. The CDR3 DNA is TGTGCCTCCCCGGCGGGTTCTGGAAACACCATATATTTT.

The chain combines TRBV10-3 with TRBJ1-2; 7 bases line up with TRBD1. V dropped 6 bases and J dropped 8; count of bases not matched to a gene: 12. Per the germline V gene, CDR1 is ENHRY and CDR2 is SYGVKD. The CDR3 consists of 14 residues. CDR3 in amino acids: CAISIDRARGGYTF. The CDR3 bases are TGTGCCATCAGCATAGACAGGGCCCGGGGGGGCTACACCTTC.

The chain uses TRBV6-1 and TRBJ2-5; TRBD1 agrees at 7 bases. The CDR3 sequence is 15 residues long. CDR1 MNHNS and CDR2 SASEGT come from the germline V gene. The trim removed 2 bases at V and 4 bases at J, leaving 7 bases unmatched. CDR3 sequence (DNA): TGTGCCAGCAGTGAACAGGGGGAGTTGGCAGAGACCCAGTACTTC. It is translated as CASSEQGELAETQYF.

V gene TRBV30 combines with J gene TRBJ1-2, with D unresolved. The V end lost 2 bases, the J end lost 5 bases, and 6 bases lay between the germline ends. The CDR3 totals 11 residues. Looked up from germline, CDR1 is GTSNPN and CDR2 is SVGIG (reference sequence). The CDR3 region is CAWSSVYGYTF. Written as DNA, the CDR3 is TGTGCCTGGAGTAGTGTGTATGGCTACACCTTC.

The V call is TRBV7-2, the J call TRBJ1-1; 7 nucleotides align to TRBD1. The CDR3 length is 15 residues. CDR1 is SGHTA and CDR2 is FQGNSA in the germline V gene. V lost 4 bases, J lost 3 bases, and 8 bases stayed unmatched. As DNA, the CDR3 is TGTGCCAGCAGCTCCCAGGGGGGAGTGTACACTGAAGCTTTCTTT. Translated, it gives CASSSQGGVYTEAFF.

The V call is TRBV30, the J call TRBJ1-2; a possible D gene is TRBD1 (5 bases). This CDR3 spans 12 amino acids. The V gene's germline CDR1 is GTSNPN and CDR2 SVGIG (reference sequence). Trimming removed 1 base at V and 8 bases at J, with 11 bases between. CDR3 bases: TGTGCCTGGAGTGGACAGTTGGGAGGCTACACCTTC. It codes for CAWSGQLGGYTF.